The 17 T cell receptor beta chains reported below all come from one sample, sequenced in a study of tumor-infiltrating lymphocytes in localized non-small cell lung cancer. This table comes from immunoSEQ multiplex PCR, and its TCRdb copy is limited to in-frame clones, with some not included. Of about 12,000 clones in the sample, 65% to 75% were seen once. The sequencing input was uninvolved lung tissue not adjacent to the tumor. These receptor sequences come from a human donor with non-small cell lung cancer.

The rearrangement joins TRBV7-2 to TRBJ1-5; 7 bases are a match to TRBD1. V dropped 5 bases and J dropped 4; count of bases not matched to a gene: 2. The CDR3 is 13 amino acids. Germline CDR1 and CDR2: SGHTA and FQGNSA. CDR3 sequence (DNA): TGTGCCAGCAGCGCGGGACAGAATCAGCCCCAGCATTTT. Its protein product is CASSAGQNQPQHF.

The chain links TRBV10-1 to TRBJ1-5; no clear D gene. This CDR3 contains 13 residues. Germline-derived CDR1 and CDR2 are WNHNN and SYGVQD (reference sequence). V lost 2 bases and J lost 6, with 8 bases in between. The CDR3 is CASSEIGAQPQHF. Here the CDR3 DNA reads TGCGCCAGCAGTGAGATAGGAGCTCAGCCCCAGCATTTT.

The chain has TRBV5-1 and TRBJ2-3; 11 bases fit TRBD2. Germline values: CDR1 SGHRS, CDR2 YFSETQ. The CDR3 runs to 14 residues. With 3 bases clipped from V and 5 bases from J, the junction kept 2 bases outside the gene matches. This CDR3 reads CASSSGTSGDTQYF. DNA of the CDR3: TGCGCCAGCAGCTCAGGGACTAGCGGAGATACGCAGTATTTT.

This chain connects TRBV10-3 to TRBJ2-1; 8 bases fit TRBD2. The trim removed 10 bases at V and 4 bases at J, leaving 12 bases unmatched. The germline CDR1 and CDR2 sequences are ENHRY and SYGVKD. The length of the CDR3 is 15 residues. CDR3 nucleotides: TGTGCCAGCTCGCTTTCGAGCGGGGGATACAATGAGCAGTTCTTC. This gives the protein CASSLSSGGYNEQFF.

The gene calls are TRBV19 and TRBJ2-7, with 9 nucleotides matching TRBD2. Unmatched junction bases numbered 5, after V lost 6 bases and J lost 2 bases. Germline V gene data show CDR1 as LNHDA and CDR2 as SQIVND (reference sequence). This CDR3 region has 14 residues. CDR3 in DNA: TGTGCCAGTAGACCGACTAGCGGCCCCTACGAGCAGTACTTC. Protein: CASRPTSGPYEQYF.

J is TRBJ1-1 and V is TRBV29-1, with 9 bases matching TRBD1. Germline V lookup: CDR1 SQVTM, CDR2 ANQGSEA. The V and J ends lost 6 bases and 4 bases, in that order; junction bases with no gene match: 15. There are 16 residues in the CDR3. CDR3 DNA sequence: TGCAGCGTCCCAACCGGGACAGGGTACGTTGGCACTGAAGCTTTCTTT. Amino acids: CSVPTGTGYVGTEAFF.

This sequence joins TRBV10-1 and TRBJ1-1; D is unclear. The V and J ends lost 6 bases and 0 bases respectively, with 5 bases between them. This CDR3 region has 12 residues. CDR1 and CDR2 (germline): WNHNN, SYGVQD (reference sequence). CDR3 protein: CASRGLNTEAFF. Here the CDR3 DNA reads TGCGCCAGCAGGGGTTTGAACACTGAAGCTTTCTTT.

This clone was observed a few times. The chain carries TRBV15 and TRBJ2-2, with a tentative D call TRBD2 (5 bases). From germline, CDR1 is LNHNV and CDR2 YYDKDF (reference sequence). Trimming removed 0 bases at V and 6 bases at J, with 11 bases between. The CDR3 has 15 amino acids. This chain's CDR3 is CATSRERRVAGELFF. CDR3 coding DNA: TGTGCCACCAGCAGAGAGAGGCGGGTAGCCGGGGAGCTGTTTTTT.

This clone was picked up a small number of times. This rearrangement joins TRBV4-1 to TRBJ2-2; D unresolved. Germline lookup yields CDR1 MGHRA and CDR2 YSYEKL. CDR3 size: 17 residues. V dropped 3 bases and J dropped 6 bases, with 20 bases sitting between them. The CDR3 reads CASSQARGDPRAGELFF. Here the CDR3 DNA reads TGCGCCAGCAGCCAGGCCCGCGGAGACCCCCGAGCCGGGGAGCTGTTTTTT.

The V gene is TRBV25-1, the J gene TRBJ2-6, with 7 bases fitting TRBD2. V was clipped by 11 bases and J by 4 bases; unmatched bases: 8. The CDR3 has 14 residues. Germline loops: CDR1 MGHDK, CDR2 SYGVNS. CDR3 in amino acids: CAVGGAAGANVLTF. The CDR3 nucleotides are TGTGCCGTGGGAGGGGCCGCGGGGGCCAACGTCCTGACTTTC.

CDR3 amino acids: CASSYDRHEQFF. The DNA of the CDR3 is TGTGCCAGCAGTTACGACCGCCATGAGCAGTTCTTC. The chain employs TRBV6-6 and TRBJ2-1, with unresolved D. The CDR3 runs 12 residues. Per the germline V gene, CDR1 is MNHNY and CDR2 is SVGAGI (reference sequence). V lost 2 bases and J 8 bases, leaving 7 bases between the germline ends.

The rearrangement joins TRBV7-6 to TRBJ2-3, with 7 bases that match TRBD2. The CDR3 runs 18 residues. CDR1 and CDR2 from the germline V gene are SGHVS and FNYEAQ. Unmatched junction bases numbered 16, after V lost 5 bases and J lost 2 bases. CDR3 DNA: TGTGCCAGCAGCCCTGTTTCGGTAATAGCGGGCCTCACAGATACGCAGTATTTT. This encodes CASSPVSVIAGLTDTQYF.

By its share, this clone is large. This chain joins TRBV30 and TRBJ1-2; D is unresolved. V dropped 4 bases and J dropped 5 bases, with 11 bases sitting between them. Germline V gene data show CDR1 as GTSNPN and CDR2 as SVGIG (reference sequence). The CDR3 has 12 amino acids. CDR3 sequence (DNA): TGTGCCTGGATGTGGGTTGGGTATGGCTACACCTTC. The encoded protein is CAWMWVGYGYTF.

The rearrangement links TRBV4-1 to TRBJ1-2, with a possible D match to TRBD1 (5 bases). This CDR3 has 13 amino acids. CDR1 MGHRA and CDR2 YSYEKL come from the germline V gene. V was cut by 0 bases and J by 10 bases, with 12 bases left in between. CDR3 DNA: TGCGCCAGCAGCCAAGATCCGGCAGGGATCTACACCTTC. This gives the protein CASSQDPAGIYTF.

This clone was seen a few times. The J gene is TRBJ2-7, the V gene TRBV29-1; 8 nucleotides line up with TRBD1. With V trimmed by 1 base and J by 4 bases, 9 bases remained unmatched. This CDR3 has 15 amino acids. Germline assignment: CDR1 SQVTM and CDR2 ANQGSEA. The CDR3 here is CSVEVGQGTLYEQYF. CDR3 nucleotides: TGCAGCGTTGAAGTAGGACAGGGTACCCTTTACGAGCAGTACTTC.

The chain carries TRBV15 and TRBJ2-1, with a tentative D call TRBD1 (7 bases). The CDR3 contains 14 residues. The germline V gene has CDR1 LNHNV and CDR2 YYDKDF (reference sequence). DNA of the CDR3: TGTGGCAGGGGGGCTTCAGATGAAAGTAATGAGCAGTTCTTC. It codes for CGRGASDESNEQFF.

By share, this clone ranks as medium-sized (0.01 to 0.1%). The rearrangement joins TRBV5-6 to TRBJ2-5; 7 positions agree with TRBD2. CDR1 and CDR2 from the germline V gene are SGHDT and YYEEEE. The CDR3 is made up of 15 amino acids. Germline trimming cut 4 bases from V and 3 bases from J; bases unmatched to any gene: 9. As DNA, the CDR3 is TGTGCCAGCAGCGATACTAGCGCCCCGAAAGAGACCCAGTACTTC. Protein: CASSDTSAPKETQYF.